The T cell receptor (beta chain) described here comes from a study of T cell responses to AZD1222 COVID-19 vaccine. Whole-study findings and limits: CD4 TCRs linked to vaccination spanned spike, dominating at 160-218 and 743-854. Repertoire collection took place solely once the T cell response had peaked.

CDR1 KGHSH and CDR2 LQKENI come from the germline V gene. V lost 4 bases and J lost 4, with 7 bases in between. The CDR3 spans 13 residues. The data were produced by immunoSEQ multiplex PCR, yet TCRdb's version contains in-frame clones alone and is incomplete. The data show roughly 180,000 clones, around 90% seen once. In regard to this clone: Its antigen is currently unknown.

The sample here was peripheral blood, taken 28 days after the second AZD1222 dose. V gene TRBV18 combines with J gene TRBJ1-4; maybe TRBD1 (5 bases). This TCR was recovered from an adult who received the AZD1222 COVID-19 vaccine. This CDR3 is CASSRDLNEKLFF. The DNA of the CDR3 is TGTGCCAGCTCACGGGACCTTAATGAAAAACTGTTTTTT.